Below are 25 T cell receptor beta chains sequenced from a single sample in a study of beta chain features in type 1 diabetes. Whole-study results and caveats: Across all four CD4+ subsets, people with type 1 diabetes showed modestly shorter TCRB CDR3s.

These receptors have no identified antigens. Since all of the isolated RNA was reverse transcribed, expressed TCRB transcripts were what got sequenced. Method: immunoSEQ multiplex PCR; TCRdb's copy keeps in-frame clones and lacks some. The data show a few hundred thousand clones, over 8.5% seen once. The material sequenced was central memory CD4+ T cells from blood. These receptor sequences come from a man aged 25-45 years with type 1 diabetes.

In its sample, this clone was seen many times. The rearrangement uses TRBV4-3 and TRBJ1-2; no reliable D call. Germline loops: CDR1 LGHNA, CDR2 YSLEER. The length of the CDR3 is 15 residues. V was clipped by 0 bases and J by 7 bases, with 15 bases between them. The CDR3 DNA sequence: TGCGCCAGCAGCCAAGACACCCTCTCGAGCGGTGGCTACACCTTC. It yields the protein CASSQDTLSSGGYTF.

This clone has just a few counts. Other DNA sequences in this sample translate to the same CDR3. The V and J genes are TRBV4-3 and TRBJ2-1; D perhaps matches TRBD1 (5 bases). Trimming left V 6 bases short and J 6 bases short, with 6 bases between. This CDR3 region has 11 residues. Germline V CDR1 and CDR2: LGHNA, YSLEER. CDR3 nucleotides: TGCGCCAGCAGTAGGGGCAATGAGCAGTTCTTC. This gives the protein CASSRGNEQFF.

This clone came up a few times. This chain joins TRBV7-2 and TRBJ2-7; maybe TRBD2 (6 bases). Germline V gene lookup returns CDR1 SGHTA and CDR2 FQGNSA. This CDR3 comprises 14 residues. V lost 5 bases to trimming and J lost 2 bases, with 13 bases between them. The CDR3 region has the DNA TGTGCCAGCAGCCCAAGACTAGGGACCTACGAGCAGTACTTC. Its translation is CASSPRLGTYEQYF.

This clone was seen more than once but under ten times. V gene TRBV29-1 combines with J gene TRBJ1-2; D is perhaps TRBD1 (6 bases). The germline CDR1 and CDR2 sequences are SQVTM and ANQGSEA. The V end lost 6 bases, the J end lost 5 bases, and 13 bases lay between the germline ends. This CDR3 has 12 residues. The CDR3 DNA is TGCAGCGTCAAGGGGGGGGAGTATGGCTACACCTTC. This sequence encodes CSVKGGEYGYTF.

This clone was found a few times. The V call is TRBV27, the J call TRBJ1-2; no reliable D call. The CDR3 sequence is 14 residues long. Trimming left V 6 bases short and J 7 bases short, with 18 bases between. Germline V gives CDR1 MNHEY, CDR2 SMNVEV (reference sequence). CDR3 amino acids: CASRWRDNYGGYTF. The CDR3 nucleotides read TGTGCCAGCAGGTGGAGGGATAACTATGGTGGCTACACCTTC.

There are a few counts of this clone. This rearrangement joins TRBV7-2 to TRBJ2-3; D may be TRBD1 or TRBD2 (5 bases each). Germline lookup yields CDR1 SGHTA and CDR2 FQGNSA. CDR3 length: 15 residues. V was cut by 7 bases and J by 8 bases, with 22 bases left in between. In nucleotides, the CDR3 is TGTGCCAGCACCCAATGGGCCTATGGGGGTACTACGCAGTATTTT. This sequence encodes CASTQWAYGGTTQYF.

This clone was seen only a few times. The chain combines TRBV19 with TRBJ2-7; D is tentatively TRBD1 or TRBD2 (6 bases each). Germline CDR1 and CDR2: LNHDA and SQIVND (reference sequence). The CDR3 is 15 residues long. V gave up 6 bases and J gave up 4 bases, with 19 bases separating them. The CDR3 sequence: CASSRGTLSGYEQYF. The CDR3 region has the DNA TGTGCCAGTAGCCGGGGGACACTTAGCGGATACGAGCAGTACTTC.

This clone was seen more than once but under ten times. The J gene is TRBJ2-1, the V gene TRBV4-2, with D possibly being TRBD2 (7 bases). V lost 4 bases, J lost 5 bases, and 15 bases lay in between. The CDR3 spans 15 residues. CDR1 and CDR2 (germline): LGHNA, YNFKEQ. In DNA, the CDR3 is TGTGCCAGCAGCCCTAGGAGGGAGGGGGACAATGAGCAGTTCTTC. This translates into CASSPRREGDNEQFF.

This clone appeared a few times. The chain is built from TRBV11-2 and TRBJ2-1; tentative D call: TRBD2 (6 bases). The ends were cut back, 2 bases at V and 6 bases at J, with 11 bases in the middle. The germline V gene has CDR1 SGHAT and CDR2 FQNNGV. The CDR3 sequence is 14 residues long. CDR3 DNA: TGTGCCAGCAGCTTACGGCGGGGCCCCAATGAGCAGTTCTTC. It translates to CASSLRRGPNEQFF.

The CDR3 DNA reads as TGTGCCAGCAGTGACCCGACGGGGAACAATGAGCAGTTCTTC. Translation: CASSDPTGNNEQFF. The rearrangement links TRBV25-1 to TRBJ2-1, with D possibly TRBD2 on 5 matching bases. Germline assignment: CDR1 MGHDK and CDR2 SYGVNS. This CDR3 is 14 amino acids long. Trimming removed 3 bases at V and 5 bases at J, with 11 bases between. Together with reference TRBV25-1 and TRBJ2-1, the CDR3 gives the full variable domain: EADIYQTPRYLVIGTGKKITLECSQTMGHDKMYWYQQDPGMELHLIHYSYGVNSTEKGDLSSESTVSRIRTEHFPLTLESARPSHTSQYLCASSDPTGNNEQFFGPGTRLTVL.

This clone was detected only a few times. The chain carries TRBV4-1 and TRBJ1-1; maybe TRBD1 (5 bases). The germline V gene has CDR1 MGHRA and CDR2 YSYEKL. The CDR3 loop spans 16 amino acids. Trimming stripped 0 bases from V and 0 bases from J, with 11 bases between. CDR3 nucleotides: TGCGCCAGCAGCCAAGAAACAGGCCGCATGAACACTGAAGCTTTCTTT. Its protein is CASSQETGRMNTEAFF.

J is TRBJ2-1 and V is TRBV28, with D maybe TRBD2 (6 bases). The CDR3 is made up of 14 amino acids. CDR1 is MDHEN, CDR2 SYDVKM, per germline. The germline V and J ends were trimmed by 2 bases and 7 bases, with 12 bases remaining between them. CDR3 sequence (DNA): TGTGCCAGCAGTTTAGGCGGGAAAGTGAATGAGCAGTTCTTC. Protein sequence: CASSLGGKVNEQFF.

The chain links TRBV6-6 to TRBJ2-1, with TRBD2 matching 8 bases. V lost 7 bases, J lost 8 bases, and 10 bases stayed unmatched. CDR1 and CDR2 (germline): MNHNY, SVGAGI (reference sequence). The CDR3 runs 14 residues. CDR3 bases: TGTGCCAGCAACCACCGGGGGGGCGTGGATGAGCAGTTCTTC. Amino acids: CASNHRGGVDEQFF.

This clone was observed a few times. The V call is TRBV7-2, the J call TRBJ2-5, with TRBD2 matching 8 bases. This CDR3 has 16 residues. J lost 1 base, V lost 1 base, and 5 bases had no gene match. Germline V lookup: CDR1 SGHTA, CDR2 FQGNSA. The DNA of the CDR3 is TGTGCCAGCAGCTTAGGAGCGGGGGACCCCCAAGAGACCCAGTACTTC. Amino acid sequence: CASSLGAGDPQETQYF.

This clone was found a few times. The rearrangement links TRBV6-1 to TRBJ2-1; perhaps TRBD2 as D (7 bases). This CDR3 spans 14 amino acids. CDR1 and CDR2 from the germline V gene are MNHNS and SASEGT. Trimming took off 8 bases at V and 4 bases at J, with 15 bases between the two ends. In DNA, the CDR3 is TGTGCCAGCGCGGGGGCGTCCCTTTACAATGAGCAGTTCTTC. Its protein product is CASAGASLYNEQFF.

This clone was found a few times. The chain joins TRBV7-2 to TRBJ1-2; no reliable D call. The CDR3 length is 13 residues. The germline CDR1 and CDR2 sequences are SGHTA and FQGNSA. V was clipped by 1 base and J by 10 bases, with 13 bases between them. The CDR3 loop reads CASSLDRQTLYTF. CDR3 nucleotides: TGTGCCAGCAGCTTAGATCGGCAGACCCTCTACACCTTC.

This clone showed up just a few times. The chain combines TRBV5-6 with TRBJ2-1, with 8 bases lining up with TRBD1. V gave up 4 bases and J gave up 8 bases; unmatched junction bases: 5. Germline V gives CDR1 SGHDT, CDR2 YYEEEE. This CDR3 has 13 amino acids. CDR3 in DNA: TGTGCCAGCAGCCTGGACAGGGCGGATGAGCAGTTCTTC. It codes for CASSLDRADEQFF.

There are many counts of this clone. The rearrangement joins TRBV2 to TRBJ2-2; D is unclear. The CDR3 sequence is 15 residues long. Germline V gene sequence: CDR1 SNHLY, CDR2 FYNNEI. V dropped 2 bases and J dropped 0 bases, with 7 bases sitting between them. The CDR3 loop is CASSERASNTGELFF. CDR3 DNA: TGTGCCAGCAGTGAACGAGCGTCGAACACCGGGGAGCTGTTTTTT.

This chain connects TRBV5-1 to TRBJ2-7; TRBD1 matches at 10 bases. Germline CDR1 is SGHRS and CDR2 is YFSETQ. Trimming took 2 bases from V and 2 from J; bases not matched to a gene: 10. This CDR3 has 17 amino acids. In DNA, the CDR3 is TGCGCCAGCAGCTTTTCGGTAGGGACAGGGGCCGCCTACGAGCAGTACTTC. Its translation: CASSFSVGTGAAYEQYF.

This clone showed up just a few times. A much more abundant neighbour one base away suggests this may be a read error. The chain's CDR3 is CASSIGRALVDEQFF. In DNA form, the CDR3 reads TGTGCCAGTAGTATAGGGAGGGCACTAGTTGATGAGCAGTTCTTC. The V call is TRBV19, the J call TRBJ2-1, with D possibly matching TRBD2 (6 bases). CDR1 and CDR2 (germline): LNHDA, SQIVND (reference sequence). Trimming removed 1 base at V and 8 bases at J, with 15 bases between. This CDR3 spans 15 amino acids.

This clone has ten or more counts. V and J are TRBV28 and TRBJ2-1, with TRBD2 as a possible D gene (6 bases). V lost 6 bases and J lost 6, with 15 bases in between. Germline V gene lookup returns CDR1 MDHEN and CDR2 SYDVKM. The CDR3 loop spans 14 amino acids. The DNA of the CDR3 is TGTGCCAGCAGCCCGGCGGGGTGGGCCAATGAGCAGTTCTTC. It yields the protein CASSPAGWANEQFF.

For this clone: The same CDR3 also results from other DNA sequences found in this sample. V is TRBV5-4 and J is TRBJ2-2, with D unclear. From germline, CDR1 is SGHNT and CDR2 YYREEE (reference sequence). Deletions cut 0 bases from V and 1 base from J, with 10 bases between. The CDR3 is made up of 16 amino acids. In DNA form, the CDR3 reads TGTGCCAGCAGCTTGGCCGGGCAGATGAACACCGGGGAGCTGTTTTTT. Encoded protein: CASSLAGQMNTGELFF.

The V call is TRBV5-1, the J call TRBJ2-7; tentative D call: TRBD1 (5 bases). Looked up from germline, CDR1 is SGHRS and CDR2 is YFSETQ. The CDR3 is 15 residues long. The ends were cut back, 7 bases at V and 2 bases at J, with 19 bases in the middle. Here the CDR3 reads CASYFEPPRAYEQYF. CDR3 sequence (DNA): TGCGCCAGCTATTTCGAACCCCCCAGGGCCTACGAGCAGTACTTC.

The J gene is TRBJ2-5, the V gene TRBV18; D unresolved. The CDR3 has 12 residues. Trimming pared 4 bases from V and 1 base from J, leaving 4 bases between. Germline values: CDR1 KGHSH, CDR2 LQKENI. CDR3: CASSLPQETQYF. CDR3 DNA sequence: TGTGCCAGCTCACTACCCCAAGAGACCCAGTACTTC.

The V call is TRBV11-2, the J call TRBJ2-1; 10 nucleotides match TRBD1. CDR3 length equals 14 residues. Germline trimming cut 1 base from V and 10 bases from J; bases unmatched to any gene: 4. Germline assignment: CDR1 SGHAT and CDR2 FQNNGV. CDR3 in DNA: TGTGCCAGCAGCTTAGGGGACAGGGGAGCGGAGCAGTTCTTC. It specifies CASSLGDRGAEQFF.